The clone carrying this TCR beta chain was recorded a few times. Its antigen is as yet unknown. The source of the sample is a study of T cells after yellow fever vaccination. Study-wide findings and caveats: Abundant clonotypes from the bulk population could get into FACS-sorted repertoires as contaminants. The CD4 compartment and the CD8 compartment contained a small share of clonotypes in common. After the booster, approximately 96% of CD4 and 75% to 90% of CD8 primary-response clones were re-detected.

The authors made TCR cDNA by 5'RACE template switching, adding a universal primer site and UMIs. TCRdb re-called the 5' RACE reads through MiXCR, storing one row per CDR3 protein. The sample lists approximately 160,000 distinct CDR3 sequences; about a tenth were seen once. Source: CD8+ T cells sorted from PBMCs, taken 45 days after the yellow fever booster vaccination. This receptor was obtained from a man aged 18 to 29 who received the YFV17D yellow fever vaccine.

In DNA, the CDR3 is TGTGCCAGCAGCTTAGGGGGGCCGATCAACTATGGCTACACCTTC. Its translation: CASSLGGPINYGYTF. V and J are TRBV7-2 and TRBJ1-2; a weak D match, TRBD1 (6 bases). Germline lookup yields CDR1 SGHTA and CDR2 FQGNSA. Trimming left V 1 base short and J 2 bases short, with 11 bases between. The CDR3 totals 15 residues. Using reference TRBV7-2 and TRBJ1-2 for the parts outside the CDR3, the full variable domain is GAGVSQSPSNKVTEKGKDVELRCDPISGHTALYWYRQSLGQGLEFLIYFQGNSAPDKSGLPSDRFSAERTGGSVSTLTIQRTQQEDSAVYLCASSLGGPINYGYTFGSGTRLTVV.